This T cell receptor (beta chain) was documented in a study of blood T cell repertoires in COVID-19. Background on the study: Sites in the United States, Italy and Spain provided acute and convalescent COVID-19 samples. Nucleic acid was either cDNA or gDNA, and it came from T cells, B-cell-depleted T cells, or PBMCs.

Seattle's enrolled individuals joined amid active infection and were then monitored longitudinally. The CDR3 has 14 residues. J was trimmed by 1 base and V by 4 bases; bases with no gene match: 2. The germline V gene encodes CDR1 SGHKS and CDR2 YYEKEE (reference sequence). Only in-frame clones appear in the TCRdb table, and some are missing; sequencing was by immunoSEQ multiplex PCR. The sample includes around 76,000 clones, about 80% of them seen just once. The gene calls are TRBV5-5 and TRBJ2-7; 10 nucleotides match TRBD2. Sequencing was carried out using peripheral blood. The clonotype comes from a man younger than 45 with COVID-19, enrolled during active disease. CDR3 sequence (DNA): TGTGCCAGCAGCGGACTAGCGGATTCCTACGAGCAGTACTTC. Protein product: CASSGLADSYEQYF. The entire variable domain, with the rest obtained from reference TRBV5-5 and TRBJ2-7, is as follows: DAGVTQSPTHLIKTRGQQVTLRCSPISGHKSVSWYQQVLGQGPQFIFQYYEKEERGRGNFPDRFSARQFPNYSSELNVNALLLGDSALYLCASSGLADSYEQYFGPGTRLTVT.